The entry that follows covers one T cell receptor beta chain sequence. These data originate in a study of blood T cell repertoires in COVID-19. This CDR3 comprises 15 residues. The V segment lost 7 bases and the J segment 5 bases; nucleotides outside the gene matches: 11. The V gene's germline CDR1 is MNHEY and CDR2 SMNVEV (reference sequence). TCRdb's table, derived via immunoSEQ multiplex PCR, lists solely in-frame clones and lacks some. The table lists more than 60,000 clones, nearly 90% of them singletons. The material sequenced was peripheral blood. The receptor comes from a man aged 45-60 years with acute or convalescent COVID-19. The chain joins TRBV27 to TRBJ1-1; TRBD1 matches at 9 bases. The CDR3 DNA is TGTGCCAGCACCGGGGTAGACAGGGGGAGAACTGAAGCTTTCTTT. Its protein product is CASTGVDRGRTEAFF.